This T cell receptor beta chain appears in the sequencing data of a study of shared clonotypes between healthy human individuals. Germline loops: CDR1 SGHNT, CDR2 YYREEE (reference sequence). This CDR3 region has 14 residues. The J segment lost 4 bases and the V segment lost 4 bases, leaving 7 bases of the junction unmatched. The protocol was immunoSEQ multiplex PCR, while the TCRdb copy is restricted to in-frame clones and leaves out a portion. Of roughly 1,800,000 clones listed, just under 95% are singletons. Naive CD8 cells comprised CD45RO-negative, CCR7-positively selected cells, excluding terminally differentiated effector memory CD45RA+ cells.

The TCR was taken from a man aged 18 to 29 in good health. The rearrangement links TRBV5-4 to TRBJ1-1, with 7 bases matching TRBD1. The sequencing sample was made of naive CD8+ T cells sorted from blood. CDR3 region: CASSTLTGFTEAFF. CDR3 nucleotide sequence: TGTGCCAGCAGCACTCTGACAGGGTTCACTGAAGCTTTCTTT.